The 15 T cell receptor beta chains listed next were all sequenced from one sample in a study of blood T cell repertoires in COVID-19. Here immunoSEQ multiplex PCR was the method, and the copy in TCRdb shows in-frame clones only, minus some. The top ten hold approximately 7% of the sample, which has about 47,000 clones, approximately 80% seen once. Specimen: peripheral blood. These receptors were obtained from a man between 70 and 80 years old with active COVID-19.

This clone was found once. V gene TRBV5-1 combines with J gene TRBJ2-3; the match to TRBD1 covers 8 bases. V dropped 0 bases and J dropped 1; count of bases not matched to a gene: 4. The germline V gene encodes CDR1 SGHRS and CDR2 YFSETQ. The CDR3 is 16 amino acids. CDR3 sequence reads: CASSLAPTGGTDTQYF. The CDR3 region has the DNA TGCGCCAGCAGCTTGGCCCCGACAGGGGGCACAGATACGCAGTATTTT.

The chain has TRBV4-3 and TRBJ1-2; 12 bases match TRBD1. Germline V gives CDR1 LGHNA, CDR2 YSLEER. J was trimmed by 8 bases and V by 3 bases; bases with no gene match: 10. The CDR3 extends over 16 amino acids. The CDR3 loop reads CASSQEPGQGAGGYTF. The CDR3 bases are TGCGCCAGCAGCCAGGAACCGGGACAGGGGGCGGGAGGCTACACCTTC.

This clone was detected only a few times. The chain links TRBV6-2 or TRBV6-3 to TRBJ2-5, with 8 bases fitting TRBD1. The CDR3 has 15 residues. After removal of 2 bases from V and 5 bases from J, the junction contained 7 bases not matched to a gene. Per germline, CDR1 MNHEY and CDR2 SVGEGT. The CDR3 DNA reads TGTGCCAGCAGTTACGGCAGGGGGCGGGTTGAGACCCAGTACTTC. Protein: CASSYGRGRVETQYF.

This chain links TRBV9 with TRBJ2-3; D might be TRBD1 (6 bases). Germline CDR1 is SGDLS and CDR2 is YYNGEE. Trimming took 0 bases from V and 6 from J, leaving 14 bases between them. There are 15 residues in the CDR3. CDR3 sequence: CASSVGGGQWDTQYF. The CDR3 DNA is TGTGCCAGCAGCGTAGGGGGTGGACAGTGGGATACGCAGTATTTT.

Only a few counts were recorded for this clone. The V call is TRBV15, the J call TRBJ2-7; D uncertain. From germline, CDR1 is LNHNV and CDR2 YYDKDF (reference sequence). CDR3 length: 14 residues. With 0 bases removed from V and 5 bases from J, the gap between germline ends came to 11 bases. The DNA of the CDR3 is TGTGCCACCAGCAGAGAAACGGAGACGAACGAGCAGTACTTC. This gives the protein CATSRETETNEQYF.

This chain uses TRBV27 with TRBJ2-7; 7 bases are shared with TRBD1. This CDR3 is built from 14 residues. J lost 9 bases, V lost 3 bases, and 11 bases had no gene match. CDR1 and CDR2 from the germline V gene are MNHEY and SMNVEV (reference sequence). The CDR3 spells CASSFEGYGTVQYF. The CDR3 bases are TGTGCCAGCAGTTTTGAGGGTTATGGGACAGTGCAGTACTTC.

The rearrangement links TRBV5-4 to TRBJ2-7, with 12 bases identical to TRBD2. Germline V gene data show CDR1 as SGHNT and CDR2 as YYREEE (reference sequence). The CDR3 consists of 14 residues. With V trimmed by 3 bases and J by 5 bases, 3 bases remained unmatched. The CDR3 loop is CASSSWTSGDEQYF. For the CDR3, the DNA is TGTGCCAGCAGCTCCTGGACTAGCGGGGACGAGCAGTACTTC.

V gene TRBV6-6 combines with J gene TRBJ1-1; D perhaps matches TRBD1 (5 bases). The germline CDR1 and CDR2 sequences are MNHNY and SVGAGI (reference sequence). Between the trimmed V and J ends, which lost 5 bases and 0 bases, there was a span of 19 bases. The CDR3 sequence is 17 residues long. This chain's CDR3 is CASSPTSPGGVNTEAFF. Here the CDR3 DNA reads TGTGCCAGCAGTCCCACCTCCCCGGGGGGAGTGAACACTGAAGCTTTCTTT.

V and J are TRBV6-2 or TRBV6-3 and TRBJ2-3; 8 nucleotides align to TRBD2. Germline CDR1 and CDR2: MNHEY and SVGEGT. V dropped 6 bases and J dropped 5; count of bases not matched to a gene: 10. The CDR3 is 15 amino acids. DNA of the CDR3: TGTGCCAGCAGCCGCTCCGGGGGGGGCCTAGATACGCAGTATTTT. This translates into CASSRSGGGLDTQYF.

The chain has TRBV6-1 and TRBJ2-6; 10 bases match TRBD1. The CDR3 is 18 residues long. Per germline, CDR1 MNHNS and CDR2 SASEGT. Unmatched junction bases numbered 6, after V lost 4 bases and J lost 0 bases. CDR3 coding DNA: TGTGCCAGCAGTGTTCCGGGACAGGGGTTCTCTGGGGCCAACGTCCTGACTTTC. Its protein is CASSVPGQGFSGANVLTF.

In this sample, this clone turned up once. The V call is TRBV25-1, the J call TRBJ1-2; a possible D gene is TRBD1 (6 bases). Trimming removed 3 bases from V and 8 bases from J, with 13 bases in between. Per germline, CDR1 MGHDK and CDR2 SYGVNS. This CDR3 spans 13 amino acids. CDR3 in amino acids: CASSDPGARGYTF. The CDR3 DNA is TGTGCCAGCAGTGATCCAGGGGCGCGGGGCTACACCTTC.

The chain employs TRBV7-9 and TRBJ1-1; 10 nucleotides agree with TRBD1. V lost 4 bases to trimming and J lost 4 bases; unmatched junction nucleotides: 12. This CDR3 comprises 17 residues. The germline V gene encodes CDR1 SEHNR and CDR2 FQNEAQ (reference sequence). The CDR3 reads CASSSRDRGGGGTEAFF. CDR3 nucleotide sequence: TGTGCCAGCAGCTCCCGGGACAGGGGCGGGGGAGGCACTGAAGCTTTCTTT.

This clone was found a few times. V and J are TRBV3-1 (or the pseudogene TRBV3-2) and TRBJ1-4, with 7 bases lining up with TRBD1. This CDR3 comprises 12 residues. V trimming: 5 bases; J trimming: 10 bases; junction bases outside the gene matches: 4. Germline-derived CDR1 and CDR2 are LGHDT and YNNKEL (reference sequence). CDR3 sequence: CASSGHRGKLFF. The CDR3 coding sequence is TGTGCCAGCAGCGGACACAGGGGAAAACTGTTTTTT.

The chain couples TRBV11-2 to TRBJ1-3; possibly TRBD1 for D (6 bases). CDR1 is SGHAT, CDR2 FQNNGV, per germline. V gave up 5 bases and J gave up 0 bases, with 11 bases separating them. The CDR3 runs 15 residues. CDR3 protein: CASSQAGASGNTIYF. The CDR3 nucleotides are TGTGCCAGCAGCCAGGCGGGGGCCTCTGGAAACACCATATATTTT.

The J gene is TRBJ2-5, the V gene TRBV21-1; the DNA was not used to check the table's D call, TRBD2. TRBV21-1 counts as a pseudogene. The CDR3 consists of 16 residues. This CDR3 reads CASSKAGGTQKETQYF. In nucleotides, the CDR3 is TGTGCCAGCAGCAAAGCGGGAGGGACCCAAAAAGAGACCCAGTACTTC.